These T cell receptor beta chains were read from a single sample in a study of T cell responses to AZD1222 COVID-19 vaccine. Measured with immunoSEQ multiplex PCR; TCRdb has only the in-frame clones, and not every one. This table has about 150,000 clones, roughly 90% appearing once. Sequences were derived from peripheral blood, sampled on day 0 of AZD1222 vaccination. The receptors were sampled from an adult in good health. The CDR3 runs from the conserved cysteine through the conserved F or W. A D gene is named only where the DNA matches it firmly. The size of a clone is reported for some rows only, either as once, few or many, or as a class for expanded clones.

clone_size j_call d_call v_call cdr3_nt cdr3_aa
. TRBJ2-5 . TRBV18 TGTGCCAGCTCACCCGAGGAGACCCAGTACTTC CASSPEETQYF
. TRBJ1-5 TRBD1 TRBV5-1 TGCGCCAGCAGTACCGGGGCAGGGGGCTATCAGCCCCAGCATTTT CASSTGAGGYQPQHF
. TRBJ2-1 . TRBV12-3/TRBV12-4 TGTGCCAGCAGCCAGGGGAATGAGCAGTTCTTC CASSQGNEQFF
. TRBJ2-2 . TRBV9 TGTGCCAGCAGGACAGCGAACACCGGGGAGCTGTTTTTT CASRTANTGELFF
once TRBJ2-1 . TRBV27 TGTGCCAGCAGTTCTAGAGGATACAATGAGCAGTTCTTC CASSSRGYNEQFF
. TRBJ1-2 TRBD1 TRBV20-1 TGCAGTGCTAGTTACTCGGGACAGGTCCTCTATGGCTACACCTTC CSASYSGQVLYGYTF
few TRBJ1-3 . TRBV15 TGTGCCACCAGCAGAGGGGACATAGGAGGACGAAACACCATATATTTT CATSRGDIGGRNTIYF
once TRBJ1-5 TRBD1 TRBV19 TGTGCCAGTAGTCTTTCCCGGGACAGGGGGGTCCAGCCCCAGCATTTT CASSLSRDRGVQPQHF
. TRBJ1-5 TRBD1 TRBV6-2/TRBV6-3 TGTGCCAGCAGTTACCGCAGGGGGGTAGGCCAGCCCCAGCATTTT CASSYRRGVGQPQHF
. TRBJ1-1 . TRBV12-3/TRBV12-4 TGTGCCAGCAGTTTCGGCAGAGCCACTGAAGCTTTCTTT CASSFGRATEAFF
few TRBJ2-5 . TRBV6-6 TGTGCCAGCAGCCCATTCCCACTAGCGCCAAGAAGGGGGGGCAGCCAAGAGACCCAGTACTTC CASSPFPLAPRRGGSQETQYF
. TRBJ2-2 . TRBV10-3 TGTGCCATCAGTGAAAGCGGCCCGAACACCGGGGAGCTGTTTTTT CAISESGPNTGELFF
. TRBJ2-5 . TRBV5-4 TGTGCCAGCTTGACAAGGGGCCTCCAAGAGACCCAGTACTTC CASLTRGLQETQYF
once TRBJ1-4 . TRBV7-2 TGTGCCAGCAGCTCCTCAGGCCTGGAAAGTGAAAAACTGTTTTTT CASSSSGLESEKLFF
. TRBJ1-2 . TRBV13 TGTGCCAGCAGCTTAGGCCTGGGGGGGGATGGCTACACCTTC CASSLGLGGDGYTF
. TRBJ1-1 . TRBV6-5 TGTGCCAGCAGTTACTGGCTGAACACTGAAGCTTTCTTT CASSYWLNTEAFF
. TRBJ2-5 TRBD1 TRBV7-8 TGTGCCAGCAGCTTCAGGGACAGGGGGCCGGAAGGACAAGAGACCCAGTACTTC CASSFRDRGPEGQETQYF
. TRBJ2-6 TRBD1 TRBV18 TGTGCCAGCTCACCAGGAGCAGGGGGCGGTGGGGCCAACGTCCTGACTTTC CASSPGAGGGGANVLTF
. TRBJ2-5 TRBD1 TRBV27 TGTGCCAGCAGTCCAGGGACAGGGGGAGAGACCCAGTACTTC CASSPGTGGETQYF
once TRBJ1-4 . TRBV6-5 TGTGCCAGCAGTTACAATCAGGGAGGAGAAAAACTGTTTTTT CASSYNQGGEKLFF
. TRBJ1-6 TRBD1 TRBV28 TGTGCCAGCAGTTTACCGGGACAGGGATTCTATAATTCACCCCTCCACTTT CASSLPGQGFYNSPLHF
. TRBJ2-1 . TRBV11-2 TGTGCCAGCAGCCCGGGGTTTAGGAATGAGCAGTTCTTC CASSPGFRNEQFF
. TRBJ2-7 . TRBV5-1 TGCGCCAGCAGCAACCCGAGGCAGTCCTACGAGCAGTACTTC CASSNPRQSYEQYF
. TRBJ1-1 . TRBV6-5 TGTGCCAGCAGTCGCCCGAGGGTCATGAACACTGAAGCTTTCTTT CASSRPRVMNTEAFF
. TRBJ2-3 TRBD2 TRBV7-2 TGTGCCAGCAGCTTGTCTAGCGGGGGGGCGGATACGCAGTATTTT CASSLSSGGADTQYF
once TRBJ2-1 TRBD2 TRBV19 TGTGCCAGTAGTGATCCGGGGACTAGCGGGAGGTATGAGCAGTTCTTC CASSDPGTSGRYEQFF
. TRBJ2-3 TRBD1 TRBV4-3 TGCGCCAGCAGTCCCCGGGACAGGGGAGATACGCAGTATTTT CASSPRDRGDTQYF
. TRBJ1-5 . TRBV9 TGTGCCAGCAGCGCAGGAAGCTCTAGAGATCAGCCCCAGCATTTT CASSAGSSRDQPQHF
. TRBJ1-2 . TRBV15 TGTGCCACCAGCACTCTTGTAAGTTGGAATGGCTACACCTTC CATSTLVSWNGYTF
few TRBJ1-2 . TRBV24-1 TGTGCCACCAGTGCTGGAGGCAACTATGGCTACACCTTC CATSAGGNYGYTF
. TRBJ1-2 . TRBV5-6 TGTGCCAGCAGCTTGGGGGGTGCCCTGCCTGGCTACACCTTC CASSLGGALPGYTF